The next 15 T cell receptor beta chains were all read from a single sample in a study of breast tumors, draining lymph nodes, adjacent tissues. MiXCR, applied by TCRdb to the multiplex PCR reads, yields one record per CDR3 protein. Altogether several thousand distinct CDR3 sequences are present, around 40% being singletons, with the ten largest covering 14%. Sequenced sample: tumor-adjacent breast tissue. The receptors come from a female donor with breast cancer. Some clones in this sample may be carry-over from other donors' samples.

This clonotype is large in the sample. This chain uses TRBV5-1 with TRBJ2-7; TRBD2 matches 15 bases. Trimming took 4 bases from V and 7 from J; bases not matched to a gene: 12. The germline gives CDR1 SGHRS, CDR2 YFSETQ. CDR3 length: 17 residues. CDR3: CASSRGLAGGTAGEQYF. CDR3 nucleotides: TGCGCCAGCAGCCGGGGACTAGCGGGAGGTACTGCGGGGGAGCAGTACTTC.

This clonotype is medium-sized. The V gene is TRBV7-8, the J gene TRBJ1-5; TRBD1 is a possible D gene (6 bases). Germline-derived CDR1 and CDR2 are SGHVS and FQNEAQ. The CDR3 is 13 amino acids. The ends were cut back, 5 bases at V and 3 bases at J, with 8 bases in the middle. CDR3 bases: TGTGCCAGCAGCGGACAGTCCAATCAGCCCCAGCATTTT. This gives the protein CASSGQSNQPQHF.

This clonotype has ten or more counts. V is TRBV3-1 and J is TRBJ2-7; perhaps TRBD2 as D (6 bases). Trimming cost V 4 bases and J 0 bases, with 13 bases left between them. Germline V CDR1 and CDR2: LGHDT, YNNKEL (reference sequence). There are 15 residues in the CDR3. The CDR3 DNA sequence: TGTGCCAGCAGCCCAGGGATAGCGGTCTCCTACGAGCAGTACTTC. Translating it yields CASSPGIAVSYEQYF.

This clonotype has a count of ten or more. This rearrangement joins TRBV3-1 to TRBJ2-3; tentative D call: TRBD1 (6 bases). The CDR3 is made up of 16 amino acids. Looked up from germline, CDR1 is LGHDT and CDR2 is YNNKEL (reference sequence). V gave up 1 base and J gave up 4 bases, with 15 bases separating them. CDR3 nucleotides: TGTGCCAGCAGCCAAGCATGGCAGGGGATGGCAGATACGCAGTATTTT. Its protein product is CASSQAWQGMADTQYF.

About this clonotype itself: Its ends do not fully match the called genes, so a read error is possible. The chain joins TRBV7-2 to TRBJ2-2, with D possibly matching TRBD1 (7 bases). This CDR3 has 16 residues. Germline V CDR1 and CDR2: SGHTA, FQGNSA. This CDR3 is CASSLYETGRTGELLF. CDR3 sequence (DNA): TGTGCCAGCAGCTTATACGAGACAGGGAGGACCGGGGAGCTGCTTTTT.

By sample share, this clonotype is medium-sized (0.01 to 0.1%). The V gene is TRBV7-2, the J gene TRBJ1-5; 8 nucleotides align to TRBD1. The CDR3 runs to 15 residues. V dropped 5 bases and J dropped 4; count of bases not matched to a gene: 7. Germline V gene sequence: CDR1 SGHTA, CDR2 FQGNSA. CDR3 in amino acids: CASSRTGQKNQPQHF. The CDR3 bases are TGTGCCAGCAGCCGGACAGGGCAAAAGAATCAGCCCCAGCATTTT.

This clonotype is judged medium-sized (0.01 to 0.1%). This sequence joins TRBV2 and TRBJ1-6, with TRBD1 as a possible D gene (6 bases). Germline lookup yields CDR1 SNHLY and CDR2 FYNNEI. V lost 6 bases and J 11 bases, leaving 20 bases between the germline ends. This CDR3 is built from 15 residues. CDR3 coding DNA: TGTGCCAGCAGGGCACAGGGTTCGGGATGGACACCCCTCCACTTT. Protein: CASRAQGSGWTPLHF.

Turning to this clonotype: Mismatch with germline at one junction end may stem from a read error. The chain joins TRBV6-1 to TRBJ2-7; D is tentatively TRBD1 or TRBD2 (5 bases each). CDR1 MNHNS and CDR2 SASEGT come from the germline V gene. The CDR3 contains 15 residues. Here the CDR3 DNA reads TGTGCCAGCAGAGAAGGCCCAGGGAGTTGCTACGAGCAGTACTTC. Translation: CASREGPGSCYEQYF.

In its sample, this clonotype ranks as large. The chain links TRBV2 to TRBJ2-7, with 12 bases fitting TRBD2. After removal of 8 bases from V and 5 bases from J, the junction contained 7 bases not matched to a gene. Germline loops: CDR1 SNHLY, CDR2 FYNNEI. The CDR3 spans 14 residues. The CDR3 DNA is TGTGCCAGCTCCCTCGGGACTAGCGGGCACGAGCAGTACTTC. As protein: CASSLGTSGHEQYF.

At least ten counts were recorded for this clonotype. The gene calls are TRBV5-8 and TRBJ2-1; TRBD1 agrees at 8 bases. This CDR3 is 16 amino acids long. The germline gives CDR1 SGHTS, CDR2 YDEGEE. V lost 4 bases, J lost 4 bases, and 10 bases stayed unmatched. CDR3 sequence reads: CASSRITGGSYNEQFF. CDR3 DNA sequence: TGTGCCAGCAGCCGAATTACAGGGGGTTCGTACAATGAGCAGTTCTTC.

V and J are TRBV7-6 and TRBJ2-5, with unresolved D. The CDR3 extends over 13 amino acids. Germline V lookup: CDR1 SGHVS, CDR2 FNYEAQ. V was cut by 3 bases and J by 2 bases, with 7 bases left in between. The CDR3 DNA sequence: TGTGCCAGCAGCTTTTCGCGGCAAGAGACCCAGTACTTC. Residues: CASSFSRQETQYF.

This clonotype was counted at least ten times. The CDR3 DNA reads TGTGCCAGCAGTGAACCGGGACAAACCTACAATGAGCAGTTCTTC. It translates to CASSEPGQTYNEQFF. V gene TRBV6-2 or TRBV6-3 combines with J gene TRBJ2-1; tentative D call: TRBD1 (6 bases). The CDR3 has 15 amino acids. Germline V gene data show CDR1 as MNHEY and CDR2 as SVGEGT. Trimming stripped 5 bases from V and 2 bases from J, with 13 bases between.

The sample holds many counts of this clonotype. The CDR3 is CASSWPGQQETQYF. The CDR3 coding sequence is TGTGCCAGCAGTTGGCCGGGACAGCAAGAGACCCAGTACTTC. The rearrangement links TRBV5-4 to TRBJ2-5, with 7 bases aligning to TRBD1. Germline V gene sequence: CDR1 SGHNT, CDR2 YYREEE (reference sequence). V shed 5 bases and J 2 bases; nucleotides not matched to a gene: 6. CDR3 size: 14 residues.

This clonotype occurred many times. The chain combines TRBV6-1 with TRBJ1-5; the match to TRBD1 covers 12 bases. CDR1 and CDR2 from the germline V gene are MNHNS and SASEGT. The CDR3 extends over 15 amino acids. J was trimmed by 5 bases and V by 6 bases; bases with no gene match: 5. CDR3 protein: CASRRGQGADQPQHF. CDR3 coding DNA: TGTGCCAGCAGAAGGGGACAGGGGGCAGATCAGCCCCAGCATTTT.

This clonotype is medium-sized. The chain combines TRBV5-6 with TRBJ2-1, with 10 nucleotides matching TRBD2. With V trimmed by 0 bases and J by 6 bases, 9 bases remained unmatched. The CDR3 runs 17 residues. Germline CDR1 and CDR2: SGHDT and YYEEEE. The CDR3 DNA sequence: TGTGCCAGCAGCTTGGATAGCGGGAGGTCGCTAGGCAATGAGCAGTTCTTC. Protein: CASSLDSGRSLGNEQFF.